One sample yielded the 18 T cell receptor beta chains listed below, sequenced in a study of blood T cell repertoires in COVID-19. The protocol was immunoSEQ multiplex PCR, while the TCRdb copy is restricted to in-frame clones and leaves out a portion. The sample has some 140,000 clones, around 73% seen once. Sequencing was performed on peripheral blood. These receptors originate from a man aged 55 to 70 who had recovered from COVID-19.

The chain joins TRBV30 to TRBJ1-6, with D tentatively TRBD1 (5 bases). The V end was cut by 0 bases, the J end by 6 bases, with 12 bases between. From germline, CDR1 is GTSNPN and CDR2 SVGIG (reference sequence). The CDR3 loop spans 15 amino acids. Here the CDR3 reads CAWSVGQGGNSPLHF. As DNA, the CDR3 is TGTGCCTGGAGTGTAGGGCAGGGCGGTAATTCACCCCTCCACTTT.

The gene calls are TRBV11-3 and TRBJ2-1; 8 bases line up with TRBD1. From germline, CDR1 is SGHNT and CDR2 YENEEA. V lost 1 base and J lost 8; bases outside the gene matches: 4. This CDR3 has 14 amino acids. The CDR3: CASSLGTGSDEQFF. Written as DNA, the CDR3 is TGTGCCAGCAGCTTAGGGACAGGGAGCGATGAGCAGTTCTTC.

For this clone: This CDR3 is also generated by other DNA sequences in the sample. The chain recombines TRBV5-1 with TRBJ1-1; TRBD1 agrees at 8 bases. This CDR3 has 13 amino acids. Germline V gives CDR1 SGHRS, CDR2 YFSETQ. Trimming took 1 base from V and 4 from J; bases not matched to a gene: 0. The CDR3 nucleotides read TGCGCCAGCAGCTTGACAGGGGGCACTGAAGCTTTCTTT. It specifies CASSLTGGTEAFF. The full variable domain, rest sourced from reference TRBV5-1 and TRBJ1-1, is KAGVTQTPRYLIKTRGQQVTLSCSPISGHRSVSWYQQTPGQGLQFLFEYFSETQRNKGNFPGRFSGRQFSNSRSEMNVSTLELGDSALYLCASSLTGGTEAFFGQGTRLTVV.

The V gene is TRBV19, the J gene TRBJ1-2, with 10 bases that match TRBD1. This CDR3 has 15 residues. CDR1 LNHDA and CDR2 SQIVND come from the germline V gene (reference sequence). Trimming took 6 bases from V and 4 from J; bases not matched to a gene: 8. The DNA for the CDR3 is TGTGCCAGTAGGGAGACAGGGGGCCGGGGCTATGGCTACACCTTC. Translation gives CASRETGGRGYGYTF.

This clone was observed a handful of times. V is TRBV7-2 and J is TRBJ2-1; TRBD2 matches at 8 bases. This CDR3 is built from 15 residues. Trimming removed 4 bases from V and 13 bases from J; junction bases left unmatched: 15. Germline lookup yields CDR1 SGHTA and CDR2 FQGNSA. CDR3 amino acids: CASSSGGARAGGQFF. CDR3 DNA: TGTGCCAGCAGCTCTGGAGGAGCGCGTGCGGGAGGTCAGTTCTTC.

The chain uses TRBV9 and TRBJ2-2; D not certain. V was clipped by 0 bases and J by 5 bases, with 8 bases between them. Germline CDR1 SGDLS, CDR2 YYNGEE. The CDR3 contains 14 residues. DNA of the CDR3: TGTGCCAGCAGCGTAGCTTTGCTAACCGGGGAGCTGTTTTTT. Amino acid sequence: CASSVALLTGELFF. Together with reference TRBV9 and TRBJ2-2, the CDR3 gives the full variable domain: DSGVTQTPKHLITATGQRVTLRCSPRSGDLSVYWYQQSLDQGLQFLIQYYNGEERAKGNILERFSAQQFPDLHSELNLSSLELGDSALYFCASSVALLTGELFFGEGSRLTVL.

This clone turned up a few times. The V and J genes are TRBV28 and TRBJ1-4; TRBD1 matches 7 bases. Germline V lookup: CDR1 MDHEN, CDR2 SYDVKM. The junction had 13 bases not matched to a gene; V was cut back by 7 bases and J by 5 bases. CDR3 length: 16 residues. CDR3: CASKTPWTGGNEKLFF. In DNA, the CDR3 is TGTGCCAGCAAAACCCCATGGACAGGAGGAAATGAAAAACTGTTTTTT.

The rearrangement links TRBV5-1 to TRBJ2-7; 9 positions match TRBD1. The CDR3 contains 15 residues. CDR1 and CDR2 from the germline V gene are SGHRS and YFSETQ. The V gene end was trimmed by 4 bases and the J gene end by 3 bases; junction bases not matched to a gene: 8. In DNA form, the CDR3 reads TGCGCCAGCAGCCCGGGACAGGGACACCTCTACGAGCAGTACTTC. As protein: CASSPGQGHLYEQYF.

The DNA of the CDR3 is TGTGCCAGCAGCCAAGAACCCACAGGGGGACGGTCTGGAAACACCATATATTTT. Residues: CASSQEPTGGRSGNTIYF. The chain links TRBV4-2 to TRBJ1-3, with TRBD1 matching 8 bases. The ends lost 0 bases at V and 1 base at J; junction bases unmatched: 8. Germline CDR1 LGHNA, CDR2 YNFKEQ. This CDR3 is built from 18 residues.

The chain links TRBV3-1 (or the pseudogene TRBV3-2) to TRBJ1-1; D is possibly TRBD1 (5 bases). CDR3 length: 14 residues. Germline loops: CDR1 LGHDT, CDR2 YNNKEL (reference sequence). V lost 0 bases and J lost 5, with 10 bases in between. The CDR3 nucleotides are TGTGCCAGCAGCCAAGATTGGCGGGGGACTGAAGCTTTCTTT. This gives the protein CASSQDWRGTEAFF.

The V call is TRBV7-2, the J call TRBJ1-1; D possibly corresponds to TRBD1 (6 bases). The germline V gene encodes CDR1 SGHTA and CDR2 FQGNSA. This CDR3 contains 15 residues. The germline V and J ends were trimmed by 5 bases and 4 bases, with 17 bases remaining between them. The CDR3 loop reads CASSPTGGAGTEAFF. The CDR3 nucleotides read TGTGCCAGCAGCCCCACCGGGGGGGCCGGCACTGAAGCTTTCTTT.

V usage is TRBV3-1 (or the pseudogene TRBV3-2) and J usage is TRBJ2-5; D gene ambiguous. Germline-derived CDR1 and CDR2 are LGHDT and YNNKEL (reference sequence). CDR3 length equals 13 residues. The germline V and J ends were trimmed by 3 bases and 4 bases, with 9 bases remaining between them. The CDR3 reads CASSHLRAETQYF. CDR3 DNA: TGTGCCAGCAGCCATCTGCGAGCAGAGACCCAGTACTTC.

This clone was seen only a few times. The gene calls are TRBV19 and TRBJ2-5; no clear D. Germline CDR1 is LNHDA and CDR2 is SQIVND (reference sequence). Trimming removed 6 bases at V and 5 bases at J, with 7 bases between. There are 11 residues in the CDR3. CDR3 protein: CASRLGETQYF. The CDR3 nucleotides are TGTGCCAGTAGACTCGGGGAGACCCAGTACTTC.

This clone came up a few times. At the DNA level, this CDR3 is encoded by other sequences in the same sample as well. The rearrangement uses TRBV7-2 and TRBJ1-1; weak D call: TRBD1 (6 bases). The CDR3 totals 15 residues. Trimming pared 0 bases from V and 5 bases from J, leaving 13 bases between. CDR1 is SGHTA and CDR2 is FQGNSA in the germline V gene. The chain's CDR3 is CASSLARGAGTEAFF. The CDR3 coding sequence is TGTGCCAGCAGCTTAGCTCGGGGGGCGGGGACTGAAGCTTTCTTT.

The chain couples TRBV6-2 or TRBV6-3 to TRBJ2-5; 14 bases are a match to TRBD2. The CDR3 loop spans 16 amino acids. The ends lost 2 bases at V and 7 bases at J; junction bases unmatched: 6. The germline V gene has CDR1 MNHEY and CDR2 SVGEGT. CDR3 DNA sequence: TGTGCCAGCAGTTACCCGGGACTAGCGGGAGAGGGGACCCAGTACTTC. Its translation is CASSYPGLAGEGTQYF.

V usage is TRBV10-3 and J usage is TRBJ2-5; 12 bases fit TRBD2. The CDR3 sequence is 16 residues long. V lost 4 bases and J lost 3; bases outside the gene matches: 6. The germline CDR1 and CDR2 sequences are ENHRY and SYGVKD. The CDR3 nucleotides read TGTGCCATCAGTGGGTCTAGCGGGGGGGGAGAAGAGACCCAGTACTTC. Translation: CAISGSSGGGEETQYF.

The chain carries TRBV9 and TRBJ2-3; TRBD1 might be the D (6 bases). This CDR3 is built from 15 residues. Germline V lookup: CDR1 SGDLS, CDR2 YYNGEE. Trimming cost V 0 bases and J 6 bases, with 14 bases left between them. The CDR3 DNA reads as TGTGCCAGCAGCGTAGGAGAGGGGGTGTGGGATACGCAGTATTTT. Translated: CASSVGEGVWDTQYF.

The gene calls are TRBV4-3 and TRBJ1-6, with D tentatively TRBD1 (5 bases). Germline V gene data show CDR1 as LGHNA and CDR2 as YSLEER. The CDR3 sequence is 17 residues long. Trimming left V 0 bases short and J 0 bases short, with 9 bases between. This CDR3 reads CASSQDGGNSYNSPLHF. The CDR3 region has the DNA TGCGCCAGCAGCCAAGACGGGGGGAACTCCTATAATTCACCCCTCCACTTT.